The clone carrying this T cell receptor (beta chain) occurred a few times. Its cognate antigen is unknown. The CDR3 spans 14 residues. The V segment lost 7 bases and the J segment 2 bases; nucleotides outside the gene matches: 7. Germline CDR1 reads SQVTM; CDR2 reads ANQGSEA. Unique molecular identifiers (one per individual cDNA molecule) were attached. TCRdb reprocessed the 5' RACE reads via MiXCR and lists one record per CDR3 protein. The profile shows about 80,000 distinct CDR3 sequences, over 9% of them singletons. This sample is part of a study of early T cells in non-severe SARS-CoV-2 infection. Background on the study: Chains were unpaired, as sequencing was done on bulk RNA from unsorted whole blood.

General study results and limits: Anti-spike CD8 specificities were favored by VDJdb matching, whose results missed private and CD4 specificities.

This TCR came from an adult who was a healthcare worker with PCR-confirmed SARS-CoV-2 infection or an uninfected control (not recorded which). The sample was whole blood. V gene TRBV29-1 combines with J gene TRBJ2-7; TRBD1 aligns across 11 bases. As DNA, the CDR3 is TGCAGCGCTGAGGGGACAGGGGGGACCTACGAGCAGTACTTC. Translating gives CSAEGTGGTYEQYF.